This T cell receptor beta chain comes out of a study of CD8 T cells in Susac syndrome. Study overall: Treatment status at blood draw for the Susac syndrome patients was therapy-naive, corticosteroids, or intravenous immunoglobulin alone. Study-level findings and limits: CD8+ clonal expansion in Susac was maximal in TEMRA cells and in active patients.

Random hexamers were used to reverse transcribe 0.5 to 1 ug of RNA. TCRdb reprocessed the immunoSEQ multiplex PCR reads with MiXCR, giving one entry per CDR3 protein. The sample consists of about 120,000 distinct CDR3 sequences, more than 90% of them appearing once. Trimming took 10 bases from V and 2 from J, leaving 15 bases between them. The CDR3 has 13 residues. In the case of this clonotype: Its specificity is unknown.

The V call is TRBV12-3 or TRBV12-4, the J call TRBJ2-7; the D gene could be TRBD1 or TRBD2 (5 bases each). This clonotype was sampled from a human donor with Susac syndrome. What was sequenced was CD8+ T cells from PBMCs. DNA for the CDR3: TGTGCCACGACACGGGACGGAGCCTACGAGCAGTACTTC. Its translation is CATTRDGAYEQYF.